This T cell receptor (beta chain) was sequenced for a study of blood T cell repertoires in COVID-19. Background on the study: There were acute and convalescent COVID-19 samples, and they came from the United States, Italy and Spain. T cells, B-cell-depleted T cells, or PBMCs provided the cDNA or gDNA that served as material.

Authors' methods: Amplified reference gene primers provided the basis for estimating nucleated cell counts. Profiling relied on immunoSEQ multiplex PCR, and the TCRdb table lists in-frame clones only, not all of them. That table supplies the V and J calls and clone size; D and trimming were determined from the DNA. The repertoire holds 310,000 or so clones, with around 88% as singletons. The CDR3 length is 14 residues. Germline assignment: CDR1 MNHEY and CDR2 SMNVEV (reference sequence). The J segment lost 6 bases and the V segment lost 2 bases, leaving 5 bases of the junction unmatched. The sequenced material came from peripheral blood. The origin of this receptor is a woman between 50 and 59 years old with acute or convalescent COVID-19. The chain links TRBV27 to TRBJ2-7; TRBD1 matches at 9 bases. CDR3 amino acids: CASSLGTGNGEQYF. The CDR3 region has the DNA TGTGCCAGCAGTTTAGGGACAGGGAACGGCGAGCAGTACTTC.